The sequence of this T cell receptor beta chain was determined in a study of T cell responses to AZD1222 COVID-19 vaccine. As for the study in general: Investigators merged groups given second doses at roughly 4 or roughly 12 weeks. Study-wide points: The span of vaccine-associated CD4 TCRs extended across spike, with dominance at 160-218 and 743-854. A mostly white British donor set with more females was recruited, and clonal diversity was possibly underestimated. Among those given AZD1222, only 6 or 7 were seropositive at baseline.

The CDR3 totals 13 residues. V lost 5 bases to trimming and J lost 0 bases, with 8 bases between them. Germline CDR1 SGHRS, CDR2 YFSETQ. On this clone itself: Antigen: not known.

The protocol was immunoSEQ multiplex PCR, while the TCRdb copy is restricted to in-frame clones and leaves out a portion. This table has some 150,000 clones, 94% appearing once. Sequencing was performed on peripheral blood, taken on day 0 of AZD1222 vaccination. This chain connects TRBV5-1 to TRBJ1-2; D uncertain. The TCR sequence derives from an adult in good health. The CDR3 bases are TGCGCCAGCAGTGGAGGGCCTAACTATGGCTACACCTTC. It translates to CASSGGPNYGYTF.